The entry below gives a single TCR beta chain sequence along with its context. The authors' processing: How many nucleated cells were present was estimated from reference gene primer amplification. Sequencing used immunoSEQ multiplex PCR; TCRdb keeps in-frame clones, though not all of them. V and J calls and clone size follow that table, whereas D and trimming were derived from the DNA. The sample carries 75,000 to 85,000 clones, over 80% recorded once. The sample originates from a study of blood T cell repertoires in COVID-19. Whole-study context: The analysed material was cDNA or gDNA that came from T cells, B-cell-depleted T cells, or PBMCs.

Trimming stripped 5 bases from V and 4 bases from J, with 18 bases between. This CDR3 has 15 residues. From germline, CDR1 is KGHSH and CDR2 LQKENI. Sequencing used peripheral blood. J is TRBJ2-7 and V is TRBV18; TRBD2 is a possible D gene (6 bases). The receptor was isolated from a middle-aged man with active COVID-19. CDR3 residues: CASSSRDFPPYEQYF. CDR3 in DNA: TGTGCCAGCTCATCCCGGGACTTTCCCCCATACGAGCAGTACTTC.